This T cell receptor (beta chain) is from a study of blood T cell repertoires in COVID-19. Study information: COVID-19 samples, acute and convalescent, were from the United States, Italy and Spain.

The protocol was immunoSEQ multiplex PCR, while the TCRdb copy is restricted to in-frame clones and leaves out a portion. The repertoire includes 200,000 or so clones, 75% to 90% of them detected once, and 2.1% sits in the top ten. The CDR3 contains 14 residues. The V segment lost 4 bases and the J segment 2 bases; nucleotides outside the gene matches: 4. Germline lookup yields CDR1 SGHTS and CDR2 YDEGEE. The chain joins TRBV5-8 to TRBJ1-1, with TRBD1 matching over 8 bases. The receptor was derived from a man between 65 and 85 years old with active or convalescent COVID-19. Sequencing input: peripheral blood. The DNA of the CDR3 is TGTGCCAGCAGCCCAGGGACAGGCAACACTGAAGCTTTCTTT. Its protein is CASSPGTGNTEAFF. The full variable domain, with the rest looked up from reference TRBV5-8 and TRBJ1-1, is EAGVTQSPTHLIKTRGQQATLRCSPISGHTSVYWYQQALGLGLQFLLWYDEGEERNRGNFPPRFSGRQFPNYSSELNVNALELEDSALYLCASSPGTGNTEAFFGQGTRLTVV.